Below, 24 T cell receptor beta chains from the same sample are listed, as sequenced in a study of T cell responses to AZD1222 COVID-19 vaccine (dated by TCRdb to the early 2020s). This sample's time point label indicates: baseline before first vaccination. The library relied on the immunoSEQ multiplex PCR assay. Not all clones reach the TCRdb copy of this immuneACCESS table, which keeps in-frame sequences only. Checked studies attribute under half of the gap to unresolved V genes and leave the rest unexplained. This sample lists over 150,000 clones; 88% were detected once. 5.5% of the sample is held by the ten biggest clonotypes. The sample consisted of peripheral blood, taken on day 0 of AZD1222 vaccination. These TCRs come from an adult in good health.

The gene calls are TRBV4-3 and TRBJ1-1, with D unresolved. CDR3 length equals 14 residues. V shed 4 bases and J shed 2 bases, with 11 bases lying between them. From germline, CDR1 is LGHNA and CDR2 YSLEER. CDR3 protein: CASSPRPDNTEAFF. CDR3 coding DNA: TGCGCCAGCAGCCCACGACCGGACAACACTGAAGCTTTCTTT.

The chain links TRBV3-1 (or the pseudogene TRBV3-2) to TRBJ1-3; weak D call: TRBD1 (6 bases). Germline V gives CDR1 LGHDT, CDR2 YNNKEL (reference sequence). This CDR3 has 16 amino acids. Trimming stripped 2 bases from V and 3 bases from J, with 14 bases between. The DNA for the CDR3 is TGTGCCAGCAGCCAAACTACCGGGACACATGGAAACACCATATATTTT. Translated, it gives CASSQTTGTHGNTIYF.

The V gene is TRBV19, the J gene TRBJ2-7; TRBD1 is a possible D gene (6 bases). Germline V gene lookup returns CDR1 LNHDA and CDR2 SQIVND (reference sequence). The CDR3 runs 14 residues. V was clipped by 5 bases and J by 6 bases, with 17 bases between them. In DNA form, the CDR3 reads TGTGCCAGTAGTCCCCGAGGACAGCCGGGCGAGCAGTACTTC. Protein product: CASSPRGQPGEQYF.

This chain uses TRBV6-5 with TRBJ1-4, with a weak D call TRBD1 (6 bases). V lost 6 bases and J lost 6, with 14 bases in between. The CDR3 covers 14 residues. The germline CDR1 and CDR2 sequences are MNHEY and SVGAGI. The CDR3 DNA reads TGTGCCAGCAGCCCGTCAGGGGAATATGAAAAACTGTTTTTT. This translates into CASSPSGEYEKLFF.

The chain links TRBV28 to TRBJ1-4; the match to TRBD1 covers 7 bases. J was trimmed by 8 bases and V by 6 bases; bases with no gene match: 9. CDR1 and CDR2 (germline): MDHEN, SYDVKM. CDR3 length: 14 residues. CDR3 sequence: CASRSDRDGEKLFF. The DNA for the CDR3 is TGTGCCAGCAGATCCGACAGGGATGGCGAAAAACTGTTTTTT.

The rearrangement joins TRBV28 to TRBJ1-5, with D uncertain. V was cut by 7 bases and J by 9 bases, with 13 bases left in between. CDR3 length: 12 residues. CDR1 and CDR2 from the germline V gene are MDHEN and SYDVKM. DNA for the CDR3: TGTGCCAGCAAACAGATTCTGGGGCCCCAGCATTTT. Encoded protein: CASKQILGPQHF.

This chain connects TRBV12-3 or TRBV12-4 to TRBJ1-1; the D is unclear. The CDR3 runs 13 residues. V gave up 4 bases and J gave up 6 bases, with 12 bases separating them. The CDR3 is CASSSTYSPEAFF. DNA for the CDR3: TGTGCCAGCAGTTCAACCTACAGCCCTGAAGCTTTCTTT.

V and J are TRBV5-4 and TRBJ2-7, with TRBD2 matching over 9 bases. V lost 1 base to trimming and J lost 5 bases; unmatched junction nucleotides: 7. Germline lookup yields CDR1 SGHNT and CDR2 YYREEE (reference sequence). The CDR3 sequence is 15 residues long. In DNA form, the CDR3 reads TGTGCCAGCAGCTTGAAAACTAGCGGGCTCCACGAGCAGTACTTC. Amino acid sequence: CASSLKTSGLHEQYF.

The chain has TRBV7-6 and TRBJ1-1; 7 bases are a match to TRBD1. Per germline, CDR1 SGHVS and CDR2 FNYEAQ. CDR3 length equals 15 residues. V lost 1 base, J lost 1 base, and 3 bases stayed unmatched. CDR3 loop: CASSLGTGENTEAFF. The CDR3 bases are TGTGCCAGCAGCTTAGGTACAGGGGAGAACACTGAAGCTTTCTTT.

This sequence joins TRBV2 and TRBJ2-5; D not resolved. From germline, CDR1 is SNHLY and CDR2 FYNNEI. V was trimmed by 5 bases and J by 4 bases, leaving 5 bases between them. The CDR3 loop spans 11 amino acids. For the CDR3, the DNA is TGTGCCAGCAGTCTTTCAGAGACCCAGTACTTC. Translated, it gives CASSLSETQYF.

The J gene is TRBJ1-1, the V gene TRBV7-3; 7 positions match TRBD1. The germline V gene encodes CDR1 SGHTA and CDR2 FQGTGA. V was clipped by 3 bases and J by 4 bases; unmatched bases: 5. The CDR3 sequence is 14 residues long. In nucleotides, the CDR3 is TGTGCCAGCAGCTTCACAGGGGAGAGCACTGAAGCTTTCTTT. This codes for CASSFTGESTEAFF.

The CDR3 DNA follows: TGTGCCAGCAGCTTAGCCAGGGGGCATGGCTACACCTTC. Amino acid sequence: CASSLARGHGYTF. This chain links TRBV7-9 with TRBJ1-2; 8 nucleotides match TRBD1. V was clipped by 0 bases and J by 6 bases; unmatched bases: 0. This CDR3 has 13 residues. CDR1 is SEHNR, CDR2 FQNEAQ, per germline (reference sequence).

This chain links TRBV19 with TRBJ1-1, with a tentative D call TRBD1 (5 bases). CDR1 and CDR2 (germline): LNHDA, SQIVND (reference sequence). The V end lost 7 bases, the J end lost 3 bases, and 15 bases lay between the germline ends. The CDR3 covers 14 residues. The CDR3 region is CASMVGGDDTEAFF. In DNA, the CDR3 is TGTGCCAGTATGGTGGGAGGGGACGACACTGAAGCTTTCTTT.

In DNA, the CDR3 is TGTGCCAGCTCACTCGTTTATAATGAAAAACTGTTTTTT. Protein sequence: CASSLVYNEKLFF. The rearrangement uses TRBV18 and TRBJ1-4; D not resolved. There are 13 residues in the CDR3. Trimming pared 4 bases from V and 4 bases from J, leaving 7 bases between. CDR1 KGHSH and CDR2 LQKENI come from the germline V gene. Looking up the rest from reference TRBV18 and TRBJ1-4 gives the full variable domain: NAGVMQNPRHLVRRRGQEARLRCSPMKGHSHVYWYRQLPEEGLKFMVYLQKENIIDESGMPKERFSAEFPKEGPSILRIQQVVRGDSAAYFCASSLVYNEKLFFGSGTQLSVL.

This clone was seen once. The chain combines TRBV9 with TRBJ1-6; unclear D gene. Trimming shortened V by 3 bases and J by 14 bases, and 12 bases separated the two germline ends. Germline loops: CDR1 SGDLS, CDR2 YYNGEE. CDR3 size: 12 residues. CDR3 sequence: CASSDSASALHF. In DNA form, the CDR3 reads TGTGCCAGCAGCGATTCGGCATCGGCCCTCCACTTT.

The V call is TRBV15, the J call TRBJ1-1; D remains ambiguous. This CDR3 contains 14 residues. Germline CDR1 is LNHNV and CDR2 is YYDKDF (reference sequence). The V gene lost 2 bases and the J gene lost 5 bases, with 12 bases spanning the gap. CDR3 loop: CATSRHALSTEAFF. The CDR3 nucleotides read TGTGCCACCAGCAGACACGCCCTGAGTACTGAAGCTTTCTTT.

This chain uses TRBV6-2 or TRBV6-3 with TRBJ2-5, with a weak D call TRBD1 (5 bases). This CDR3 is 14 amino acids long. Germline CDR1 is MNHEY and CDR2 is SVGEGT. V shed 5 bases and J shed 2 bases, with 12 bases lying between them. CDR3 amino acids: CASSPRQLQETQYF. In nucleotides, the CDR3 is TGTGCCAGCAGTCCGAGACAGCTACAAGAGACCCAGTACTTC.

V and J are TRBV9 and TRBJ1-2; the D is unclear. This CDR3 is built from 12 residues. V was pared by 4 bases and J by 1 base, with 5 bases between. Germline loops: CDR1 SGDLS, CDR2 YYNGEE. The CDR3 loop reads CASSPLNYGYTF. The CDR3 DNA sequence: TGTGCCAGCAGCCCTCTTAACTATGGCTACACCTTC.

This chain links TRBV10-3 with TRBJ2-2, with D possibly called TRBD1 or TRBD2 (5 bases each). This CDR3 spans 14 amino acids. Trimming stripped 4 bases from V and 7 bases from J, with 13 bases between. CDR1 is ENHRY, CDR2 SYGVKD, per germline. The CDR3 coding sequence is TGTGCCATCAGTGGGGACCGCGTCCGCGGGGAGCTGTTTTTT. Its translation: CAISGDRVRGELFF.

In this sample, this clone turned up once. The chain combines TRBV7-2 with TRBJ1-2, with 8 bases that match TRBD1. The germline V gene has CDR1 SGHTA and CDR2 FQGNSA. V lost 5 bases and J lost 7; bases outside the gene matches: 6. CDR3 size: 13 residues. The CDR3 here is CASSLRQGIGYTF. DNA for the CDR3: TGTGCCAGCAGCCTCAGACAGGGGATTGGCTACACCTTC.

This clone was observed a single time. The CDR3 loop is CASRVGVNSGNTIYF. DNA for the CDR3: TGTGCCAGCAGGGTAGGGGTAAACTCTGGAAACACCATATATTTT. V gene TRBV27 combines with J gene TRBJ1-3; tentatively, D is TRBD1 (5 bases). V was pared by 6 bases and J by 0 bases, with 12 bases between. Per germline, CDR1 MNHEY and CDR2 SMNVEV (reference sequence). CDR3 length equals 15 residues.

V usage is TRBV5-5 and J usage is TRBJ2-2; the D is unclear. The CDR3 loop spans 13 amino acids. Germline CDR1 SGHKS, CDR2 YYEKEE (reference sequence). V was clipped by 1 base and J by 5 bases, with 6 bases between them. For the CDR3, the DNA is TGTGCCAGCAGCTTGAAATCAACCGGGGAGCTGTTTTTT. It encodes CASSLKSTGELFF.

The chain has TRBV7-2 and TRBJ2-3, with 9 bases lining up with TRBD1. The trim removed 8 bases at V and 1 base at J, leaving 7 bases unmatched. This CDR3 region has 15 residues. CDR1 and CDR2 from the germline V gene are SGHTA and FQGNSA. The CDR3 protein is CASGHRTGGTDTQYF. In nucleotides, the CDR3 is TGTGCCAGCGGTCACCGGACAGGGGGCACAGATACGCAGTATTTT.

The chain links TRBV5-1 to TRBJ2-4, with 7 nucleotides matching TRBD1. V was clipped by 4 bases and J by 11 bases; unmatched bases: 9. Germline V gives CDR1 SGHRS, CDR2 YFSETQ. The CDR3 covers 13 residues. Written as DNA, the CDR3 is TGCGCCAGCAGCCCGGACGCGACAGGGTTTCAGTACTTC. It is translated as CASSPDATGFQYF. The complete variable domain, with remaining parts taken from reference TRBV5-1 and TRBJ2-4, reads KAGVTQTPRYLIKTRGQQVTLSCSPISGHRSVSWYQQTPGQGLQFLFEYFSETQRNKGNFPGRFSGRQFSNSRSEMNVSTLELGDSALYLCASSPDATGFQYFGAGTRLSVL.